This entry is about one T cell receptor beta chain. Its antigen is not identified. Amplification used 60 Vbeta primers and 13 Jbeta primers. Sequencing used immunoSEQ multiplex PCR; TCRdb keeps in-frame clones, though not all of them. The sample holds about 170,000 clones, approximately 78% seen once. The source of the sample is a study of cytomegalovirus exposure and HLA in healthy donors. Broader study findings: The study put under 200 TCR beta chains on its list as cytomegalovirus-associated.

The TCR sequence derives from a woman aged 18-29 years in good health and CMV-seronegative. Sequencing was performed on PBMCs.

The CDR3 coding sequence is TGTGCCAGCAGCCGAGGGGAGGCCACGTACTATGGCTACACCTTC. Encoded protein: CASSRGEATYYGYTF. The J gene is TRBJ1-2, the V gene TRBV28; tentative D call: TRBD1 (5 bases). CDR3 length: 15 amino acids. Trimming removed 6 bases at V and 3 bases at J, with 17 bases between. CDR1 MDHEN and CDR2 SYDVKM come from the germline V gene.